This TCR beta chain was obtained from a study of T cells in localized non-small cell lung cancer. The assay was immunoSEQ multiplex PCR, and TCRdb's table has in-frame clones only and misses some. The data hold 10,000 to 15,000 clones, with 85% to 90% observed a single time. Notes on the study in general: Because only a single region of the tumor was sequenced, heterogeneity remains possible. The greatest T cell clonality was found in uninvolved adjacent lung (higher than in tumor). Median approximately 50 top-100 tumor clones were shared with paired adjacent lung.

Trimming took 8 bases from V and 8 from J; bases not matched to a gene: 14. This CDR3 comprises 14 residues. CDR1 and CDR2 from the germline V gene are GTSNPN and SVGIG (reference sequence). Turning to this clone: The antigen remains unidentified.

Sequenced material: peripheral blood, taken before any cancer treatment. The gene calls are TRBV30 and TRBJ2-1, with 8 bases that match TRBD1. The source is a male donor at least 60 years old with stage III lung adenocarcinoma. CDR3 amino acids: CAVSGGVLRYEQFF. CDR3 in DNA: TGTGCCGTATCAGGGGGCGTGTTGAGGTATGAGCAGTTCTTC.